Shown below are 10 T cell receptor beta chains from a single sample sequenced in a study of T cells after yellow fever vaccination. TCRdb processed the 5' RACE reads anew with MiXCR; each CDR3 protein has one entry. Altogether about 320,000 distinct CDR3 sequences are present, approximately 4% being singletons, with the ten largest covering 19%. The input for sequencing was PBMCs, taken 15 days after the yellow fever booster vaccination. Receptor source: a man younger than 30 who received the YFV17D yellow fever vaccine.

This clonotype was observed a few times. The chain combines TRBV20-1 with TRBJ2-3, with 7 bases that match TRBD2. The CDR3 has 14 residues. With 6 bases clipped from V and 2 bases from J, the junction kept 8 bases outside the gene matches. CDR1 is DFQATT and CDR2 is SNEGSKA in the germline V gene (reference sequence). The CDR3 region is CSARPGGNTDTQYF. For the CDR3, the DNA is TGCAGTGCGCGTCCCGGGGGGAACACAGATACGCAGTATTTT.

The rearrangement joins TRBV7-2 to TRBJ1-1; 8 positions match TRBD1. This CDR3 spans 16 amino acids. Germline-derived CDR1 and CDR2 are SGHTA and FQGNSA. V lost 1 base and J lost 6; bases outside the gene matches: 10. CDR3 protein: CASSLGWRTGFAEAFF. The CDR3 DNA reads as TGTGCCAGCAGCTTAGGGTGGAGGACAGGGTTCGCTGAAGCTTTCTTT.

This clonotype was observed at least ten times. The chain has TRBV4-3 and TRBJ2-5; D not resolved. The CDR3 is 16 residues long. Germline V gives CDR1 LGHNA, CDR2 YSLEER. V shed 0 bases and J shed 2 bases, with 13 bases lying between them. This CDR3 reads CASSQESYSLQETQYF. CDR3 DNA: TGCGCCAGCAGCCAAGAATCGTACAGCTTACAAGAGACCCAGTACTTC.

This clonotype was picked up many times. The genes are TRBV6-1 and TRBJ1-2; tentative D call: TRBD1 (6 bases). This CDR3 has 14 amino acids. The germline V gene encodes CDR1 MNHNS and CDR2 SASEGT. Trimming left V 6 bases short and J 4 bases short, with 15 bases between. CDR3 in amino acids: CASRVPQGSYGYTF. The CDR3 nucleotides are TGTGCCAGCAGGGTCCCACAGGGCAGCTATGGCTACACCTTC.

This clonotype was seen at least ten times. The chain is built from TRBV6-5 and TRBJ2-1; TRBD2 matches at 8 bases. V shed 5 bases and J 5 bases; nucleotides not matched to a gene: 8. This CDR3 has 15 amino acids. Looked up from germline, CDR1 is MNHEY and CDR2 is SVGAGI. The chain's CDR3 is CASSPGVAGNNEQFF. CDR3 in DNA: TGTGCCAGCAGTCCCGGGGTAGCGGGGAACAATGAGCAGTTCTTC.

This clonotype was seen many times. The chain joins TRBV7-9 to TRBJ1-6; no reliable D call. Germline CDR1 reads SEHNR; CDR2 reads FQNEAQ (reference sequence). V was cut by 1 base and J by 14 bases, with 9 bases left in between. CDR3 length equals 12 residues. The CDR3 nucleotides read TGTGCCAGCAGCTTAGATCGGCTTACCCTCCACTTT. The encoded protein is CASSLDRLTLHF.

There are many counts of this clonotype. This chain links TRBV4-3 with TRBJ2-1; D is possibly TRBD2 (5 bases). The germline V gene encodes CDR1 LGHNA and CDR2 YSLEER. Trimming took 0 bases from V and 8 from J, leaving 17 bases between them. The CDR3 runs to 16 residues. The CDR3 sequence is CASSQDVPRTPDEQFF. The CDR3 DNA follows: TGCGCCAGCAGCCAAGATGTTCCCAGGACTCCGGATGAGCAGTTCTTC.

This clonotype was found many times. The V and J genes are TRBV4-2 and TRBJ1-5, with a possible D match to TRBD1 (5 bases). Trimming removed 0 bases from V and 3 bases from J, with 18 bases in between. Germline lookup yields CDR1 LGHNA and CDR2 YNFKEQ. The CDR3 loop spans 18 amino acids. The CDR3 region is CASSQEEGSINTNQPQHF. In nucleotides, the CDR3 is TGTGCCAGCAGCCAAGAGGAGGGGTCTATCAATACCAATCAGCCCCAGCATTTT.

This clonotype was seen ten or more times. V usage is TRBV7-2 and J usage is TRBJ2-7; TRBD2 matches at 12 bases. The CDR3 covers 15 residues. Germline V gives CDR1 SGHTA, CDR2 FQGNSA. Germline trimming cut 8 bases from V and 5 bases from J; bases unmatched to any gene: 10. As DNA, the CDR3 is TGTGCCAGCGGACAAAGACTAGCGGGGGTCCACGAGCAGTACTTC. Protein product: CASGQRLAGVHEQYF.

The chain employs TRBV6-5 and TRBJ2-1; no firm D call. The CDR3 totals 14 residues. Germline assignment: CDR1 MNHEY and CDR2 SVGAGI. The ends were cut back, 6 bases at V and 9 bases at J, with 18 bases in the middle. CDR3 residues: CASRPRPRHLEQFF. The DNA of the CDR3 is TGTGCCAGCAGACCACGTCCGAGACACCTTGAGCAGTTCTTC.